This entry lists 13 T cell receptor beta chains sequenced from one sample in a study of early T cells in non-severe SARS-CoV-2 infection. A single record per CDR3 protein comes from TCRdb applying MiXCR to the 5' RACE reads. The profile covers under 90,000 distinct CDR3 sequences, with around 15% appearing a single time and around 5.8% taken by the ten largest. The sequencing input was whole blood. These TCRs come from an adult who was a healthcare worker with PCR-confirmed SARS-CoV-2 infection or an uninfected control (not recorded which).

There are many counts of this clonotype. The genes are TRBV5-4 and TRBJ1-6; D is perhaps TRBD1 (5 bases). The CDR3 contains 15 residues. Germline values: CDR1 SGHNT, CDR2 YYREEE (reference sequence). V lost 0 bases and J lost 10, with 14 bases in between. This CDR3 reads CASSLGNEGNSPLHF. DNA for the CDR3: TGTGCCAGCAGCTTGGGAAACGAGGGGAACTCACCCCTCCACTTT.

This clonotype was observed a handful of times. The rearrangement joins TRBV7-6 to TRBJ1-4; D not resolved. CDR1 and CDR2 (germline): SGHVS, FNYEAQ. V lost 6 bases, J lost 1 base, and 9 bases lay in between. CDR3 length: 14 amino acids. The CDR3 DNA sequence: TGTGCCAGCAGTCCTGCGAGAACTAATGAAAAACTGTTTTTT. This gives the protein CASSPARTNEKLFF.

V is TRBV11-2 and J is TRBJ2-2, with D maybe TRBD1 (6 bases). V was pared by 5 bases and J by 3 bases, with 10 bases between. Germline V gives CDR1 SGHAT, CDR2 FQNNGV. The CDR3 spans 14 residues. The CDR3 here is CASSPWGHTGELFF. The DNA for the CDR3 is TGTGCCAGCAGCCCCTGGGGGCACACCGGGGAGCTGTTTTTT.

The chain carries TRBV20-1 and TRBJ1-1; 8 bases map to TRBD1. CDR1 is DFQATT and CDR2 is SNEGSKA in the germline V gene (reference sequence). After removal of 3 bases from V and 10 bases from J, the junction contained 16 bases not matched to a gene. The CDR3 is 15 amino acids. The CDR3 DNA reads TGCAGTGCTAGCTCCCCGACAGGGGTTACCTTAGGAGCTTTCTTT. It translates to CSASSPTGVTLGAFF.

The chain recombines TRBV20-1 with TRBJ1-1, with 10 bases aligning to TRBD1. Trimming took 4 bases from V and 4 from J; bases not matched to a gene: 6. The CDR3 has 14 residues. Germline CDR1 is DFQATT and CDR2 is SNEGSKA (reference sequence). DNA for the CDR3: TGCAGTGCTACCAGGGACAGGGGTCCCACTGAAGCTTTCTTT. Its translation is CSATRDRGPTEAFF.

In its sample, this clonotype was seen many times. This chain links TRBV12-3 or TRBV12-4 with TRBJ2-7; 8 nucleotides agree with TRBD1. The CDR3 has 14 residues. Losses at the gene ends were 5 bases for V and 4 bases for J; bases not matched to a gene: 7. The CDR3 sequence: CASSRTGRRYEQYF. DNA of the CDR3: TGTGCCAGCAGTCGGACAGGGAGGAGGTACGAGCAGTACTTC.

This clonotype was observed many times. CDR3 sequence (DNA): TGTGCCAGCAGTTACTCAACGTTTGGCCAGTCGGCTGGAAACACCATATATTTT. Translation: CASSYSTFGQSAGNTIYF. J is TRBJ1-3 and V is TRBV6-5, with unresolved D. The germline V gene encodes CDR1 MNHEY and CDR2 SVGAGI. This CDR3 has 18 residues. Trimming cost V 0 bases and J 2 bases, with 17 bases left between them.

This clonotype showed up many times. The chain is built from TRBV7-6 and TRBJ2-1; TRBD1 might be the D (6 bases). Trimming left V 6 bases short and J 0 bases short, with 12 bases between. Germline V CDR1 and CDR2: SGHVS, FNYEAQ. CDR3 size: 15 residues. This CDR3 reads CASSYRDNSYNEQFF. The CDR3 DNA is TGTGCCAGCAGTTATCGGGACAACTCCTACAATGAGCAGTTCTTC. The whole variable domain, filled in from reference TRBV7-6 and TRBJ2-1, reads GAGVSQSPRYKVTKRGQDVALRCDPISGHVSLYWYRQALGQGPEFLTYFNYEAQQDKSGLPNDRFSAERPEGSISTLTIQRTEQRDSAMYRCASSYRDNSYNEQFFGPGTRLTVL.

The genes are TRBV6-6 and TRBJ2-7; tentative D call: TRBD2 (7 bases). CDR1 MNHNY and CDR2 SVGAGI come from the germline V gene (reference sequence). V dropped 6 bases and J dropped 11 bases, with 20 bases sitting between them. The length of the CDR3 is 13 residues. The CDR3 DNA is TGTGCCAGCAGCCGGTATGGGGAGGGGGTAAAGTACTTC. The encoded protein is CASSRYGEGVKYF.

Many counts were recorded for this clonotype. The chain is built from TRBV11-2 and TRBJ1-1, with no clear D. In germline, CDR1 is SGHAT, CDR2 FQNNGV. This CDR3 spans 12 amino acids. The V end was cut by 5 bases, the J end by 0 bases, with 4 bases between. CDR3 region: CASSRLNTEAFF. The CDR3 nucleotides read TGTGCCAGCAGCCGACTGAACACTGAAGCTTTCTTT.

There are a few counts of this clonotype. The rearrangement uses TRBV20-1 and TRBJ2-7, with 10 bases matching TRBD2. V lost 2 bases, J lost 0 bases, and 4 bases stayed unmatched. Germline CDR1 reads DFQATT; CDR2 reads SNEGSKA (reference sequence). The CDR3 covers 15 residues. CDR3 nucleotides: TGCAGTGCTAGATATAGCGGGGGGTACTCCTACGAGCAGTACTTC. Amino acids: CSARYSGGYSYEQYF.

This clonotype was seen more than once but under ten times. Here the CDR3 reads CASSTDDATNEKLFF. The CDR3 DNA reads as TGTGCCAGCAGTACAGACGATGCAACTAATGAAAAACTGTTTTTT. The chain is built from TRBV12-3 or TRBV12-4 and TRBJ1-4; D is ambiguous. The V gene lost 5 bases and the J gene lost 0 bases, with 10 bases spanning the gap. The CDR3 consists of 15 residues.

The chain carries TRBV12-3 or TRBV12-4 and TRBJ2-3; D is unresolved. This CDR3 is built from 13 residues. The V end lost 4 bases, the J end lost 6 bases, and 11 bases lay between the germline ends. The CDR3 loop reads CASSSRTSDTQYF. The CDR3 DNA follows: TGTGCCAGCAGTTCTCGTACCTCTGATACGCAGTATTTT.